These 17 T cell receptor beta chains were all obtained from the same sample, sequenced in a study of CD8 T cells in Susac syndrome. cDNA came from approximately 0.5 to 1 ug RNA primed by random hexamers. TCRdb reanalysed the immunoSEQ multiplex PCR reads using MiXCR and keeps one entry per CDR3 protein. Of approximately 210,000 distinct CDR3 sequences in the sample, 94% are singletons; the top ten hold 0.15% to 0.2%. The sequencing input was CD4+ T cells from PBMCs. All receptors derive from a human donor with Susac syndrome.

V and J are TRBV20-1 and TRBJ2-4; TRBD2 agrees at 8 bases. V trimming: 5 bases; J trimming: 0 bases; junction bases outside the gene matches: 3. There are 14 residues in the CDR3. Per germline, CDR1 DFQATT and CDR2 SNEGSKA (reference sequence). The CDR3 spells CSAGGGLAKNIQYF. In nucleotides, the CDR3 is TGCAGTGCTGGCGGGGGGCTAGCCAAAAACATTCAGTACTTC.

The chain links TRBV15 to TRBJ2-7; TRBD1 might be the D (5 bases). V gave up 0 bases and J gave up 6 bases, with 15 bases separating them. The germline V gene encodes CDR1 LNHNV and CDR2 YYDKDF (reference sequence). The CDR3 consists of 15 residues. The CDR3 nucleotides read TGTGCCACCAGCAGAGAGGCACAGGATCCTATCGAGCAGTACTTC. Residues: CATSREAQDPIEQYF.

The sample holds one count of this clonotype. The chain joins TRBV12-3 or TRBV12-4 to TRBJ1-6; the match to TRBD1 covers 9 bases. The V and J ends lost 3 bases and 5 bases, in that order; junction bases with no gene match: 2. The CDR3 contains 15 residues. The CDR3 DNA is TGTGCCAGCAGTTTTCGGGACAGGGATAATTCACCCCTCCACTTT. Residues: CASSFRDRDNSPLHF.

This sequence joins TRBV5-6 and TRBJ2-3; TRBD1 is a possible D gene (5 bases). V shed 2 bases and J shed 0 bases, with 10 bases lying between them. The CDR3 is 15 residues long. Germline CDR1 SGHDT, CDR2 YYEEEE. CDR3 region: CASSFTQGSTDTQYF. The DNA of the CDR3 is TGTGCCAGCAGCTTCACCCAGGGCAGCACAGATACGCAGTATTTT.

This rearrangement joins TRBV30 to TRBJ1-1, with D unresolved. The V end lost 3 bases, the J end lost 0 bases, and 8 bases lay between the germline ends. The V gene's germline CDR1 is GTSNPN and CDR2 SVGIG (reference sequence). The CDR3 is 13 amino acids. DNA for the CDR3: TGTGCCTGGAGCCGGAACATGAACACTGAAGCTTTCTTT. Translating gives CAWSRNMNTEAFF.

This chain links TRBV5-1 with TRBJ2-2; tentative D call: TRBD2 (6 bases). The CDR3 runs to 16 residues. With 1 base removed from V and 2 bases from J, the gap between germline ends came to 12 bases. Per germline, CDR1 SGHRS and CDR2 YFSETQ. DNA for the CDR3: TGCGCCAGCAGCTTGTCCCCCGGGACTAACACCGGGGAGCTGTTTTTT. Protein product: CASSLSPGTNTGELFF.

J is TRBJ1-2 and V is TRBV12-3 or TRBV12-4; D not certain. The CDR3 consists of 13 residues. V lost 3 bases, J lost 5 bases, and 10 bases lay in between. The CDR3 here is CASSLLTEYGYTF. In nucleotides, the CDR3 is TGTGCCAGCAGTTTGTTAACAGAGTATGGCTACACCTTC.

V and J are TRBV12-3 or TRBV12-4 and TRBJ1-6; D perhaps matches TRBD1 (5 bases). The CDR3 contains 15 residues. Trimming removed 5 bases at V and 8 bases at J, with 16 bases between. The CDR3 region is CASSLHGAGDSPLHF. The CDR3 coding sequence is TGTGCCAGCAGTCTACATGGGGCTGGGGATTCACCCCTCCACTTT.

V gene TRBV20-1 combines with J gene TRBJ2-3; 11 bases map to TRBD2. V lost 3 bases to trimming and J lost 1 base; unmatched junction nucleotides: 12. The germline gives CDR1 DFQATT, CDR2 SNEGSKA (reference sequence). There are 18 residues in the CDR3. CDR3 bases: TGCAGTGCTAGTTCGGGATTAGCGGGGGGGCCCCGCACAGATACGCAGTATTTT. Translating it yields CSASSGLAGGPRTDTQYF.

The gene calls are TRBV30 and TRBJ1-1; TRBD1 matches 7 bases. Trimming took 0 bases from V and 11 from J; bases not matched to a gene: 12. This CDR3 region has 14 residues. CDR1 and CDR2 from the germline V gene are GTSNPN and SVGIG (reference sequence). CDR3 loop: CAWSVYPIGTAAFF. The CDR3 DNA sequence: TGTGCCTGGAGTGTTTACCCGATAGGGACAGCGGCTTTCTTT.

The CDR3 spells CASSSRQVYFAEAFF. In DNA, the CDR3 is TGTGCCAGCAGTTCCCGACAGGTCTATTTCGCTGAAGCTTTCTTT. The rearrangement uses TRBV6-5 and TRBJ1-1, with D perhaps matching TRBD1 (6 bases). Germline CDR1 reads MNHEY; CDR2 reads SVGAGI. V was clipped by 4 bases and J by 6 bases, with 18 bases between them. CDR3 length: 15 residues.

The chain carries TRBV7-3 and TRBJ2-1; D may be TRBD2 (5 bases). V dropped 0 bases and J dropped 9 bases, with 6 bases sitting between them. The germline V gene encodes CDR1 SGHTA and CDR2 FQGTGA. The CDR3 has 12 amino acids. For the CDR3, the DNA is TGTGCCAGCAGCTTAACGGGAGTTGAGCAGTTCTTC. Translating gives CASSLTGVEQFF.

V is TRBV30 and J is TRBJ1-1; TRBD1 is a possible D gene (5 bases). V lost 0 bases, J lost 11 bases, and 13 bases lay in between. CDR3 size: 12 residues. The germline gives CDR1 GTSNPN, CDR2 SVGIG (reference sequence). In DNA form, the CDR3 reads TGTGCCTGGAGTGTCCAGGGCGAGGTCGCTTTCTTT. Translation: CAWSVQGEVAFF.

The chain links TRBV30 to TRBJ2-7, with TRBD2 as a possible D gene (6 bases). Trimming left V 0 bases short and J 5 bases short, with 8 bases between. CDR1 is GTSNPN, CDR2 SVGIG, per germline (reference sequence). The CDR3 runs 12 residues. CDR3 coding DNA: TGTGCCTGGAGTGTTTGGGGGGACGAGCAGTACTTC. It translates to CAWSVWGDEQYF.

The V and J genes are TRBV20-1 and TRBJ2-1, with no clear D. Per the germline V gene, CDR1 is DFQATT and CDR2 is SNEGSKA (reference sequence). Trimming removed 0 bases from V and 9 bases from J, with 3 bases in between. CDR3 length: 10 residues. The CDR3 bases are TGCAGTGCTAGAGATACTGAGCAGTTCTTC. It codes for CSARDTEQFF.

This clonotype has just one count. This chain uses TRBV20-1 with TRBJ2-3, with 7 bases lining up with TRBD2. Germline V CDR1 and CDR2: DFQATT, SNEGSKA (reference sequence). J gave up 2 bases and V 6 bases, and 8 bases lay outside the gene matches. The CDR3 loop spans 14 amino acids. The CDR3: CSAESGVYTDTQYF. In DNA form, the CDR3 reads TGCAGTGCGGAGAGCGGGGTTTACACAGATACGCAGTATTTT.

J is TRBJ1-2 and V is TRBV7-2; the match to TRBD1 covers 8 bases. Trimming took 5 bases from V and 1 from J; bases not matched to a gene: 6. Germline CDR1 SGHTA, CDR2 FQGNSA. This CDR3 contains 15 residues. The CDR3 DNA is TGTGCCAGCAGCCTCGACAGGGGATATAACTATGGCTACACCTTC. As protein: CASSLDRGYNYGYTF.